This T cell receptor (beta chain) was documented in a study of cytomegalovirus exposure and HLA in healthy donors. Turning to this clone: What it binds is not known.

This CDR3 is built from 14 residues. Germline lookup yields CDR1 SNHLY and CDR2 FYNNEI. V shed 3 bases and J shed 0 bases, with 6 bases lying between them. A multiplex PCR was run with 60 Vbeta primers and 13 Jbeta primers. Sequenced by immunoSEQ multiplex PCR; TCRdb stores in-frame clones only, minus some. This table lists 150,000 to 200,000 clones. Findings and limits, study-wide: A further, later analysis showed that HLA-associated TCR beta chains (compared with equally common others) were more clonally expanded.

Sequences were obtained from PBMCs. The receptor was derived from a woman between 55 and 75 years old in good health and CMV-seronegative. The chain joins TRBV2 to TRBJ1-3; D gene uncertain. CDR3 loop: CASSDFHSGNTIYF. The CDR3 DNA sequence: TGTGCCAGCAGTGATTTTCACTCTGGAAACACCATATATTTT.